The clone carrying this T cell receptor (beta chain) came up many times. This record belongs to a study of response to subunit inactivated influenza vaccine. Germline loops: CDR1 DFQATT, CDR2 SNEGSKA (reference sequence). The CDR3 runs 14 residues. Germline trimming cut 2 bases from V and 6 bases from J; bases unmatched to any gene: 5. TCRdb reprocessed the RT-PCR reads via MiXCR and lists one record per CDR3 protein. The sample comprises about 520,000 distinct CDR3 sequences, 7.2% of which are singletons, and roughly 14% rests with the top ten. The receptor was isolated from a man aged 50 to 69 who received an inactivated influenza vaccine. The chain carries TRBV20-1 and TRBJ2-1, with 9 nucleotides matching TRBD2. Sequencing was performed on PBMCs from blood, taken less than 30 months after vaccination. CDR3 nucleotide sequence: TGCAGTGCTAGATGGGCGGGAGGGTTCAATGAGCAGTTCTTC. Its translation is CSARWAGGFNEQFF.